Each of the 10 T cell receptor beta chains below was sequenced from the same sample in a study of CD4+ T cells in melanoma. Assay used: immunoSEQ multiplex PCR; TCRdb lists only in-frame clones, some missing. Among 13,000 or so clones listed, approximately 70% were seen once. The specimen sequenced was cells from a culture (not recorded whether cultured in vitro). The receptor set was obtained from a human donor with melanoma.

This clone appeared a single time. This rearrangement joins TRBV5-5 to TRBJ1-1; D unresolved. Germline V gene lookup returns CDR1 SGHKS and CDR2 YYEKEE (reference sequence). This CDR3 spans 13 amino acids. Trimming took off 2 bases at V and 4 bases at J, with 9 bases between the two ends. CDR3 DNA sequence: TGTGCCAGCAGCTTTGGGTGGGGCACTGAAGCTTTCTTT. The encoded protein is CASSFGWGTEAFF.

The chain carries TRBV21-1 and TRBJ2-3; the DNA was not compared with TRBD2, the D call given in the table. TRBV21-1 is labeled a pseudogene. This CDR3 is 16 amino acids long. The CDR3 bases are TGTGCCAGCGATAAGAGAACACGGGGGAGGGCAGATACGCAGTATTTT. Its translation is CASDKRTRGRADTQYF.

J is TRBJ1-2 and V is TRBV29-1; D gene ambiguous. V dropped 4 bases and J dropped 1 base, with 10 bases sitting between them. Germline CDR1 reads SQVTM; CDR2 reads ANQGSEA. CDR3 length equals 13 residues. This CDR3 reads CSVGLPFNYGYTF. CDR3 sequence (DNA): TGCAGCGTTGGATTACCCTTTAACTATGGCTACACCTTC.

The V gene is TRBV7-9, the J gene TRBJ2-3, with no clear D. Germline V gives CDR1 SEHNR, CDR2 FQNEAQ (reference sequence). The CDR3 runs to 12 residues. Trimming stripped 1 base from V and 3 bases from J, with 2 bases between. The chain's CDR3 is CASSLDTDTQYF. The CDR3, as DNA: TGTGCCAGCAGCTTAGATACAGATACGCAGTATTTT. Together with reference TRBV7-9 and TRBJ2-3, the CDR3 gives the full variable domain: DTGVSQNPRHKITKRGQNVTFRCDPISEHNRLYWYRQTLGQGPEFLTYFQNEAQLEKSRLLSDRFSAERPKGSFSTLEIQRTEQGDSAMYLCASSLDTDTQYFGPGTRLTVL.

The sample holds one count of this clone. J is TRBJ2-5 and V is TRBV15; TRBD1 agrees at 11 bases. J lost 5 bases, V lost 5 bases, and 10 bases had no gene match. The CDR3 extends over 16 amino acids. CDR1 and CDR2 (germline): LNHNV, YYDKDF (reference sequence). The CDR3 loop is CATSSWTGGVRETQYF. DNA for the CDR3: TGTGCCACCAGCTCCTGGACAGGGGGCGTCCGGGAGACCCAGTACTTC.

The chain couples TRBV5-1 to TRBJ2-1; D gene uncertain. Germline CDR1 and CDR2: SGHRS and YFSETQ. The V gene lost 2 bases and the J gene lost 5 bases, with 5 bases spanning the gap. CDR3 length: 12 residues. The CDR3 DNA sequence: TGCGCCAGCAGCTTAGCGAACAATGAGCAGTTCTTC. This translates into CASSLANNEQFF.

The chain recombines TRBV20-1 with TRBJ2-1; D uncertain. The germline CDR1 and CDR2 sequences are DFQATT and SNEGSKA (reference sequence). This CDR3 is 11 amino acids long. V was pared by 4 bases and J by 14 bases, with 15 bases between. The CDR3 sequence is CSATPSKRKFF. Written as DNA, the CDR3 is TGCAGTGCTACCCCTTCAAAGCGAAAGTTCTTC.

V usage is TRBV6-6 and J usage is TRBJ1-2, with D hard to call. Per the germline V gene, CDR1 is MNHNY and CDR2 is SVGAGI (reference sequence). The CDR3 totals 15 residues. Trimming cost V 4 bases and J 4 bases, with 16 bases left between them. CDR3 bases: TGTGCCAGCAGTTCCGCGGTCGAAAAGGGCTATGGCTACACCTTC. Its translation is CASSSAVEKGYGYTF.

The chain recombines TRBV28 with TRBJ1-3; D not resolved. The CDR3 runs 13 residues. Trimming removed 8 bases from V and 4 bases from J, with 12 bases in between. CDR1 and CDR2 from the germline V gene are MDHEN and SYDVKM. The CDR3 DNA is TGTGCCAGCCAGAGGGTTTCAGGAAACACCATATATTTT. It yields the protein CASQRVSGNTIYF.

This chain links TRBV4-1 with TRBJ1-4; unclear D gene. In germline, CDR1 is MGHRA, CDR2 YSYEKL. Trimming took off 6 bases at V and 8 bases at J, with 13 bases between the two ends. This CDR3 region has 13 residues. The CDR3 nucleotides read TGCGCCAGCAGTCTTTTAGCCGGCGAAAAACTGTTTTTT. It encodes CASSLLAGEKLFF.